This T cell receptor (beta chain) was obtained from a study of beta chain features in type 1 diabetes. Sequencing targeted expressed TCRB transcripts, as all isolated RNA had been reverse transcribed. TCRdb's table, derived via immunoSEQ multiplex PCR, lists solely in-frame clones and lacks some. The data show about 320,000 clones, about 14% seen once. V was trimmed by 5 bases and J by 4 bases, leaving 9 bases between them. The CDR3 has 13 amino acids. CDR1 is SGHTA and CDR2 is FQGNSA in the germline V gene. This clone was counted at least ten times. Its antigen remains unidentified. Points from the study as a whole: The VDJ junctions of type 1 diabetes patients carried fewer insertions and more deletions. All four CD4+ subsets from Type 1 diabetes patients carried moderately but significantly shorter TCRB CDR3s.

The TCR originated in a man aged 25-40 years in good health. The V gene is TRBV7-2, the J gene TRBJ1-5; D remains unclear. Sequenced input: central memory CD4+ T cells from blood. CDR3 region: CASSLGFNQPQHF. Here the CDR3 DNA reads TGTGCCAGCAGCCTAGGATTTAATCAGCCCCAGCATTTT.